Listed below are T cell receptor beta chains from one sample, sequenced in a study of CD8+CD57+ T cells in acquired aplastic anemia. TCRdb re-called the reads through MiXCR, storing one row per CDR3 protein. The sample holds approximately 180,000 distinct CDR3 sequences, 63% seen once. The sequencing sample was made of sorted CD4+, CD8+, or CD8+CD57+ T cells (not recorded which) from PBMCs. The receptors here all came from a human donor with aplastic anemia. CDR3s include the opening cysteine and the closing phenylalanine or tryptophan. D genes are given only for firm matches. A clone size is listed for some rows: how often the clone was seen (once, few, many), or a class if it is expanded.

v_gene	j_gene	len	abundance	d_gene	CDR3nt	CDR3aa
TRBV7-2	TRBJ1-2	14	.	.	TGTGCCAGCAGCTTAGGCCCGGTGAGGGGTGGCTACACCTTC	CASSLGPVRGGYTF
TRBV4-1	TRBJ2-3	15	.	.	TGCGCCAGCAGCCAAGGTAAAGGATTCGGGGATACGCAGTATTTT	CASSQGKGFGDTQYF
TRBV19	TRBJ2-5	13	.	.	TGTGCCAGTAGTATCCGGAGGCAAGAGACCCAGTACTTC	CASSIRRQETQYF
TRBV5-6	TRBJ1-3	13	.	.	TGTGCCAGACTGACGACCAGAAGAAACACCATATATTTT	CARLTTRRNTIYF
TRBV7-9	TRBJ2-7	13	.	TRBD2	TGTGCCAGCACCTGGGGGGGTGGGTACGAGCAGTACTTC	CASTWGGGYEQYF
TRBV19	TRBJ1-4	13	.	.	TGTGCCAGTAAAGGGGTCGTAAATGAAAAACTGTTTTTT	CASKGVVNEKLFF
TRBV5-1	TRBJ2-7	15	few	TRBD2	TGCGCCAGCAGCTTAACTAGCGGGTTTTGGTACGAGCAGTACTTC	CASSLTSGFWYEQYF
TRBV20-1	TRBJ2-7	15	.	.	TGCAGTGCTAGACGTAATACGGGGGGCGTTCTGGAGCAGTACTTC	CSARRNTGGVLEQYF
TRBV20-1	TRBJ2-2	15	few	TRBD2	TGCAGTGCTAGAACCCTAGCGGGAGGGACCGGGGAGCTGTTTTTT	CSARTLAGGTGELFF
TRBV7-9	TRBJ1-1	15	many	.	TGTGCCAGCAGCTCGACGTCCCTGGGGGACACTGAAGCTTTCTTT	CASSSTSLGDTEAFF
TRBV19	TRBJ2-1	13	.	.	TGTGCCAGTAGTACCCGCGCCTACAATGAGCAGTTCTTC	CASSTRAYNEQFF
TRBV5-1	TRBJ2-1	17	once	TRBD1	TGCGCCAGCAGCCAATCAGATGGGACAGAGGGCCGGAATGAGCAGTTCTTC	CASSQSDGTEGRNEQFF
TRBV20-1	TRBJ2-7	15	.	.	TGCAGTGCTAGAAGACCGGGTACTTCTGCCTCGAACCAGTACTTC	CSARRPGTSASNQYF
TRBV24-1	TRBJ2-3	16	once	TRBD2	TGTGCCACCAGTGATCCTAGCGGGAGGGCCGGAAATACGCAGTATTTT	CATSDPSGRAGNTQYF
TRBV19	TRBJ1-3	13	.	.	TGTGCCAGTAGTATTGACAGAGGAAACACCATATATTTT	CASSIDRGNTIYF
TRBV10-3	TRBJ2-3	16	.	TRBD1	TGTGCCATCAGTGAAGACCGGGACAGGGCCCAAGATACGCAGTATTTT	CAISEDRDRAQDTQYF
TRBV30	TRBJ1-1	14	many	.	TGTGCCTGGAATGGATGGCAGCTAAACACTGAAGCTTTCTTT	CAWNGWQLNTEAFF
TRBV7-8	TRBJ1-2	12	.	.	TGTGCCAGCAGCTCAGGCTTCTCTGGAAACACCTTC	CASSSGFSGNTF
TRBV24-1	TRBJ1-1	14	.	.	TGTGCCACCAGTGCCGCCGACAGTGGCGCTGAAGCTTTCTTT	CATSAADSGAEAFF
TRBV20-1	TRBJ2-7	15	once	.	TGCAGTGCTGTACACGAGGGGGATCTACAATACGAGCAGTACTTC	CSAVHEGDLQYEQYF
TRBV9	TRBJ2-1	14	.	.	TGTGCCAGCAGCGTAGAAGGGGAGTCGGGTGAGCAGTTCTTC	CASSVEGESGEQFF
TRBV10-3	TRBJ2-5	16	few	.	TGTGCCATCTCGGGCGGGACACCGGGGGATGGAGAGACCCAGTACTTC	CAISGGTPGDGETQYF
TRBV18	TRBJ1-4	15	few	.	TGTGCCAGCTCACTTAGACAGGCAACTAATGAAAAACTGTTTTTT	CASSLRQATNEKLFF
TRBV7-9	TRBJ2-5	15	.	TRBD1	TGTGCCAGCAGCGTAGGGGGGACAGGGCAAGAGACCCAGTACTTC	CASSVGGTGQETQYF
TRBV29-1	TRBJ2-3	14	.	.	TGCAGCGTCGCTAGGGTGGGAGGCATGAATACGCAGTATTTT	CSVARVGGMNTQYF
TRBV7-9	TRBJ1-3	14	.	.	TGTGCCAGCAGTGAGGGGTTCTCTGGAAACACCATATATTTT	CASSEGFSGNTIYF
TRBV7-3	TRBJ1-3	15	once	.	TGTGCCAGCAGCTCGTCGTGGGGGCAAGGAAACACCATATATTTT	CASSSSWGQGNTIYF
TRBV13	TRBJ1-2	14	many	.	TGTGCCAGCCTTCAGGGTAGATCTAACTATGGCTACACCTTC	CASLQGRSNYGYTF
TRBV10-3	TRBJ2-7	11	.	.	TGTGCCACCCGTGACTATTACGAGCAGTACTTC	CATRDYYEQYF
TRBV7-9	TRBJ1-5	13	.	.	TGTGCCAGCTCAATGCAGGGGAGAGGGCCCCAGCATTTT	CASSMQGRGPQHF
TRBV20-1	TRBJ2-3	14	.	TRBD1	TGCAGTGCTGGGACAGGGGGCAGGCGAGATACGCAGTATTTT	CSAGTGGRRDTQYF
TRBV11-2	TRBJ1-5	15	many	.	TGTGCCAGCAGCTTAGAGGCAGGGAGCAATCAGCCCCAGCATTTT	CASSLEAGSNQPQHF
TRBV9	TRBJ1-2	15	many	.	TGTGCCAGCAGCGTAAAGGAACATTCAATCTATGGCTACACCTTC	CASSVKEHSIYGYTF
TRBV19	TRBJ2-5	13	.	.	TGTGCCAGTAGTATGGCAAGGGAAGAGACCCAGTACTTT	CASSMAREETQYF
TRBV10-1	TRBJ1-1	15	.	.	TGCGCCAGCAGTGAGTGCCGCATAAAGAACACTGAAGCTTTCTTT	CASSECRIKNTEAFF
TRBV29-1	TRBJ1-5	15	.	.	TGCAGCGTTTCCGGGGGAGGGTCGGGAAATCAGCCCCAGCATTTT	CSVSGGGSGNQPQHF
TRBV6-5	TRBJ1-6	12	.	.	TGTGCCAGCAGTTTGGGGAGGTCACCCCTCCACTTT	CASSLGRSPLHF
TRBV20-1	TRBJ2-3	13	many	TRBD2	TGCAGTGCTCCCTGGACTAGCTGGGATACGCAGTATTTT	CSAPWTSWDTQYF
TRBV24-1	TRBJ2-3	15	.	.	TGTGCCACCAGTGATGAGCAGGGGGAGGACGATACGCAGTATTTT	CATSDEQGEDDTQYF
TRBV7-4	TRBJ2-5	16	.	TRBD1	TGTGCCAGCAGCCCACAGGGGGCTCAGGGTCCCGAGACCCAGTACTTC	CASSPQGAQGPETQYF
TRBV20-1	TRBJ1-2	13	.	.	TGCAGTGCTAGAGATTTAGGGGCCTATGGCTACACCTTC	CSARDLGAYGYTF
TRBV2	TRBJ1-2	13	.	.	TGTGCCAGCAGTGTTGAGGGGTGGGGTGGCTACACCTTC	CASSVEGWGGYTF
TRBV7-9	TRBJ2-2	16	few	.	TGTGCCAGCAGGCGTGGCGGGGTAGTCAACACCGGGGAGCTGTTTTTT	CASRRGGVVNTGELFF
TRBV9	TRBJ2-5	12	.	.	TGTGCCAGCAGCGTACGGAAAGAGACCCAGTACTTC	CASSVRKETQYF
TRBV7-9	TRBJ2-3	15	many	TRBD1	TGTGCCAGCAGCTTAGAGACAGGGATACCAGATACGCAGTATTTT	CASSLETGIPDTQYF
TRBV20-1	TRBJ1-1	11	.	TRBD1	TGCAGTGCTAGTGACAGGGGTGAAGCTTTCTTT	CSASDRGEAFF
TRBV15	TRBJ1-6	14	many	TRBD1	TGTGCCACCAGGGGGGACAGGGAACGATCACCCCTCCACTTT	CATRGDRERSPLHF
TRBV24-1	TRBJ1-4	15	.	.	TGTGCCACCAGTGATTCGGGAGCAACTAATGAAAAACTGTTTTTT	CATSDSGATNEKLFF